This TCR beta chain was sequenced for a study of T cell repertoires in ileal Crohn's disease. Study-level points and caveats: Mucosal expansions were suggested to be mainly CD8 T cells. Active smokers at surgery had more clonal expansions than non-smokers.

Time point indicated: inflamed ileum from the surgical specimen. Concerning this clone: Its target is unknown.

Produced via immunoSEQ multiplex PCR; TCRdb's table is partial and in-frame only. The data contain about 6,600 clones, about 80% of them singletons. The sequenced material came from ileal tissue. The receptor was isolated from an adult with Crohn's disease.

The CDR3 DNA is TGTGCCAGCAGCTTGGCCGGGGGACAGGGCTTGGAGGCCGGGGAGCTGTTTTTT. Its translation is CASSLAGGQGLEAGELFF. This chain uses TRBV5-6 with TRBJ2-2; 9 bases map to TRBD1. From germline, CDR1 is SGHDT and CDR2 YYEEEE. The CDR3 runs 18 residues. The V gene end was trimmed by 0 bases and the J gene end by 6 bases; junction bases not matched to a gene: 12.